This is a list of T cell receptor beta chains from one sample in a study of blood T cell repertoires in COVID-19. Sequenced by immunoSEQ multiplex PCR; TCRdb stores in-frame clones only, minus some. Of roughly 120,000 clones listed, around three quarters are singletons. The specimen was peripheral blood. The receptor source for this set is a human donor in a cohort sampled during active or convalescent COVID-19. CDR3s include the opening cysteine and the closing phenylalanine or tryptophan. The order of the fields is J gene, V gene, D gene, clone size, CDR3 DNA, CDR3 protein. D genes are given only for firm matches. Part of the rows lack a size; the others show once, few, many or a class for expanded clones.

TRBJ1-2,TRBV7-9,-,few,TGTGCCAGCAGCTTAGCCCAGGCCCATGGCTACACCTTC,CASSLAQAHGYTF
TRBJ1-1,TRBV10-3,TRBD1,-,TGTGCCATCAGTGTTGACAGGGATACTGAAGCTTTCTTT,CAISVDRDTEAFF
TRBJ1-2,TRBV28,-,-,TGTGCCAGCAGTTCTCCATCGGCAGGGAACTATGGCTACACCTTC,CASSSPSAGNYGYTF
TRBJ2-3,TRBV7-2,-,-,TGTGCCAGCAGTTCTCGGACTTATACAGATACGCAGTATTTT,CASSSRTYTDTQYF
TRBJ2-7,TRBV11-2,-,few,TGTGCCAGCAGCAAGGAGCCGCTAACCTACGAGCAGTACTTC,CASSKEPLTYEQYF
TRBJ2-3,TRBV4-1,TRBD1,-,TGCGCCAGCAGCCTCAGGACAGGGCGGACAGATACGCAGTATTTT,CASSLRTGRTDTQYF
TRBJ2-7,TRBV11-3,-,-,TGTGCCAGCAGCACCGCCAGGGGCGAGCAGTACTTC,CASSTARGEQYF
TRBJ2-1,TRBV7-2,TRBD1,-,TGTGCCAGCAGCTTAGGAAGGGACAGGGTGTTGAATGAGCAGTTCTTC,CASSLGRDRVLNEQFF
TRBJ1-3,TRBV6-5,TRBD1,-,TGTGCCTGCCGACAGGGGAGCGGAAACACCATATATTTT,CACRQGSGNTIYF
TRBJ1-6,TRBV2,-,-,TGTGCCAGCAGTGAATCTGGGGCAGACCGATCACCCCTCCACTTT,CASSESGADRSPLHF
TRBJ2-7,TRBV5-5,-,-,TGTGCCAGCAGCTTATCCGGCGAGCAGTACTTC,CASSLSGEQYF
TRBJ2-5,TRBV19,-,-,TGTGCCAGTAGTATAGCGGGGGAGACCCAGTACTTC,CASSIAGETQYF
TRBJ1-2,TRBV9,-,-,TGTGCCAGCAGCGTCAACGGAGGAGATGGCTACACCTTC,CASSVNGGDGYTF
TRBJ2-4,TRBV7-5,-,few,TGTGCCAGAAGCTTTCCGCGGGAGGGCCGGTATGGGGCCAAAAACATTCAGTACTTC,CARSFPREGRYGAKNIQYF
TRBJ2-3,TRBV11-1,-,-,TGTGCCAGCAGCTTAACCTTAGCAGATACGCAGTATTTT,CASSLTLADTQYF
TRBJ2-7,TRBV5-1,-,-,TGCGCCAGCAATACCGACGGGGGGCCCTACGAGCAGTACTTC,CASNTDGGPYEQYF
TRBJ2-3,TRBV24-1,TRBD2,-,TGTGCCACCAGTGATTTCGGGAGGGGAGCGGGTGCAGATACGCAGTATTTT,CATSDFGRGAGADTQYF
TRBJ2-7,TRBV5-4,TRBD1,-,TGTGCCAGCAGCATACGGACAGGGTTTAGTTCCGAGCAGTACTTC,CASSIRTGFSSEQYF
TRBJ2-5,TRBV7-2,-,few,TGTGCCAGCAGCCTGCCTAGTCAAAAACTGGTACAAGAGACCCAGTACTTC,CASSLPSQKLVQETQYF
TRBJ2-7,TRBV11-2,-,-,TGTGCCAGCGCTCGGGACAACTCCTACGAGCAGTACTTC,CASARDNSYEQYF
TRBJ1-2,TRBV20-1,TRBD1,-,TGCAGTGCTAGTGGACAGGGGGCCGGCTACACCTTC,CSASGQGAGYTF
TRBJ2-7,TRBV5-1,-,-,TGCGCCAGCAGCTTGGCGGCAGGGGCTCTCGAGCAGTACTTC,CASSLAAGALEQYF